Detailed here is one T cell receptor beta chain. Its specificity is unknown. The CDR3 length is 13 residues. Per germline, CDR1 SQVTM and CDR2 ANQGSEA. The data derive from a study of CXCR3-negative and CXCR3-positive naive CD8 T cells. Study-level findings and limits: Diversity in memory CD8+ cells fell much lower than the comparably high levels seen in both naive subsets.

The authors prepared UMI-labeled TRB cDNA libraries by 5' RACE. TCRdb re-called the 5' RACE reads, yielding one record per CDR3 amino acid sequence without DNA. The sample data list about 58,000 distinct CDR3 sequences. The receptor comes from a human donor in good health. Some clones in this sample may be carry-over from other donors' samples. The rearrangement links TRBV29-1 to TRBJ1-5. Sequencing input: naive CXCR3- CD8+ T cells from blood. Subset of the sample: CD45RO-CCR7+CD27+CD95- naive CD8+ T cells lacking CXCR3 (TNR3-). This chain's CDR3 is CSVSRKSGQPQHF.